Listed below are T cell receptor beta chains from one sample, sequenced in a study of CD8 T cells in ankylosing spondylitis. One entry per CDR3 protein results from TCRdb running MiXCR on the 5' RACE reads. Of about 300,000 distinct CDR3 sequences in the sample, around 21% are singletons; the top ten hold 3.5%. What was sequenced was blood, either unsorted or a sorted T cell fraction (not recorded which). These receptors came from a female donor with ankylosing spondylitis or in good health (not recorded which). The CDR3 runs from the conserved cysteine through the conserved F or W.

j_call | v_call | cdr3_length | cdr3_aa
TRBJ2-5 | TRBV5-5 | 12 | CASSWAQETQYF
TRBJ2-1 | TRBV10-3 | 16 | CAISEGLAEPYNEQFF
TRBJ1-1 | TRBV6-6 | 12 | CASSSQPGEAFF
TRBJ2-7 | TRBV5-1 | 13 | CASSTLQGYEQYF
TRBJ2-1 | TRBV20-1 | 16 | CSAPLSDGRSYNEQFF
TRBJ2-3 | TRBV7-2 | 17 | CASSSQGGQGHTDTQYF
TRBJ2-1 | TRBV9 | 14 | CASSVRTTLGEQFF
TRBJ1-5 | TRBV6-2/TRBV6-3 | 14 | CASSYGDSNQPQHF
TRBJ1-4 | TRBV6-1 | 14 | CASSERGSNEKLFF
TRBJ2-7 | TRBV7-2 | 17 | CASSLEGNYEYDYEQYF
TRBJ2-2 | TRBV7-2 | 16 | CASSRYGATNTGELFF
TRBJ2-5 | TRBV20-1 | 18 | CSARDQLLVGRFEETQYF
TRBJ2-4 | TRBV25-1 | 12 | CASNSGGGIQYF
TRBJ2-7 | TRBV20-1 | 16 | CSASRMSALLGYEQYF
TRBJ2-3 | TRBV12-3/TRBV12-4 | 16 | CASTGGPAGPTDTQYF
TRBJ2-2 | TRBV29-1 | 14 | CSVVPARDTGELFF
TRBJ2-1 | TRBV29-1 | 12 | CSVLEAMEGLPF
TRBJ1-2 | TRBV20-1 | 13 | CSASPGQENGYTF
TRBJ2-1 | TRBV7-2 | 13 | CASSLRSQGYQFF
TRBJ1-1 | TRBV29-1 | 13 | CSVRDRENTEAFF
TRBJ1-4 | TRBV7-2 | 12 | CASSLVDEKLFF
TRBJ2-7 | TRBV6-5 | 15 | CASSYSRRDHHEQYF
TRBJ2-1 | TRBV20-1 | 13 | CSARGPLLNEQFF
TRBJ2-5 | TRBV3-1 | 13 | CASSQAQIQTQYF
TRBJ1-5 | TRBV6-5 | 15 | CASSYSGRKGQPQHF
TRBJ2-7 | TRBV5-6 | 13 | CASSLGTGREQYF
TRBJ2-1 | TRBV12-3/TRBV12-4 | 17 | CASSLAPAGGPRDEQFF
TRBJ2-5 | TRBV7-2 | 16 | CASSLLTGTGSETQYF
TRBJ2-7 | TRBV29-1 | 13 | CSVGLAGSYEQYF
TRBJ2-7 | TRBV15 | 13 | CATSGRTSGRQYF
TRBJ2-5 | TRBV3-1 | 17 | CASSQDIRDRGRETQYF
TRBJ1-5 | TRBV12-3/TRBV12-4 | 14 | CASSQVYSNQPQHF
TRBJ2-2 | TRBV5-1 | 16 | CASSLAEVAGGPGLFF
TRBJ2-2 | TRBV10-1 | 13 | CASSDWRSRELFF
TRBJ2-7 | TRBV5-1 | 14 | CASSPRDFSRGQYF
TRBJ1-5 | TRBV24-1 | 13 | CATSDLPGQPQHF
TRBJ1-3 | TRBV28 | 15 | CASSFRVRSGNTIYF
TRBJ2-5 | TRBV12-3/TRBV12-4 | 14 | CASSPGLVAETQYF
TRBJ1-5 | TRBV10-3 | 14 | CAISGQGISQPQHF
TRBJ1-5 | TRBV6-2/TRBV6-3 | 13 | CASSPRTGQPQHF
TRBJ2-7 | TRBV7-2 | 17 | CASSPQGSGDLSYEQYF
TRBJ1-2 | TRBV29-1 | 12 | CSVELAGWGYTF
TRBJ1-5 | TRBV10-3 | 15 | CAISERAGFNQPQHF
TRBJ2-7 | TRBV7-8 | 13 | CASSAGQGTEQYF
TRBJ2-1 | TRBV20-1 | 13 | CSARSGRRNEQFF
TRBJ2-1 | TRBV20-1 | 14 | CSASLAGGGNEQFF
TRBJ2-7 | TRBV5-1 | 16 | CASSLRQEAFSYEQYF
TRBJ1-4 | TRBV20-1 | 15 | CSARAATGLREKLFF
TRBJ2-7 | TRBV18 | 16 | CASSPGSLAGSYEQYF
TRBJ2-7 | TRBV5-1 | 15 | CASSVGLAVSYEQYF
TRBJ2-1 | TRBV12-3/TRBV12-4 | 15 | CASSLGSGITDEQFF
TRBJ2-3 | TRBV10-3 | 16 | CAISEGWEHRTDTQYF
TRBJ2-6 | TRBV6-5 | 18 | CASSYAPGGNSGANVLTF
TRBJ2-3 | TRBV7-2 | 15 | CASSQQRIYTDTQYF